This T cell receptor beta chain was identified during a study of graft-versus-host responses after intestinal transplantation. Findings of the study overall: Across patients carrying graft-donor T cell macrochimerism, allografts held high graft-versus-host to host-versus-graft clonal ratios.

Germline V lookup: CDR1 ENHRY, CDR2 SYGVKD. V lost 7 bases to trimming and J lost 0 bases, with 18 bases between them. This CDR3 spans 16 amino acids. Note on this clone: As yet, its antigen is unknown.

Profiling relied on immunoSEQ multiplex PCR, and the TCRdb table lists in-frame clones only, not all of them. The sample shows around 71,000 clones, over 85% of them seen only once. This chain connects TRBV10-3 to TRBJ1-2, with D perhaps matching TRBD1 (6 bases). The receptor comes from a human patient who received an intestinal transplant, so some T cells may come from the graft donor. The source was bone marrow, collected approximately 700 days after intestinal transplantation. DNA for the CDR3: TGTGCCATCACTCATGAGACAGGACCCTCTAACTATGGCTACACCTTC. As protein: CAITHETGPSNYGYTF.